This T cell receptor beta chain emerged from a study of blood T cell repertoires in COVID-19. Study details: Both acute and convalescent COVID-19 samples were obtained from the United States, Italy and Spain. In each case, the material was cDNA or gDNA derived from T cells, B-cell-depleted T cells, or PBMCs.

Under the authors' procedure: By means of reference gene primer amplification, nucleated cell counts were estimated. Sequencing used immunoSEQ multiplex PCR; TCRdb keeps in-frame clones, though not all of them. The V and J calls and clone size are taken from that table; D and trimming were inferred from the DNA. Of tens of thousands of clones in the sample, about four fifths were seen once. The sample comprised peripheral blood. The source of this sequence is a human donor in a cohort sampled during active COVID-19.

Written as DNA, the CDR3 is TGCGCCAGCAGCTTGGTGGGGGCGCAGGATACGCAGTATTTT. Translating gives CASSLVGAQDTQYF. This sequence joins TRBV5-1 and TRBJ2-3; D is possibly TRBD1 (6 bases). V was trimmed by 0 bases and J by 6 bases, leaving 11 bases between them. CDR1 and CDR2 (germline): SGHRS, YFSETQ. This CDR3 contains 14 residues.